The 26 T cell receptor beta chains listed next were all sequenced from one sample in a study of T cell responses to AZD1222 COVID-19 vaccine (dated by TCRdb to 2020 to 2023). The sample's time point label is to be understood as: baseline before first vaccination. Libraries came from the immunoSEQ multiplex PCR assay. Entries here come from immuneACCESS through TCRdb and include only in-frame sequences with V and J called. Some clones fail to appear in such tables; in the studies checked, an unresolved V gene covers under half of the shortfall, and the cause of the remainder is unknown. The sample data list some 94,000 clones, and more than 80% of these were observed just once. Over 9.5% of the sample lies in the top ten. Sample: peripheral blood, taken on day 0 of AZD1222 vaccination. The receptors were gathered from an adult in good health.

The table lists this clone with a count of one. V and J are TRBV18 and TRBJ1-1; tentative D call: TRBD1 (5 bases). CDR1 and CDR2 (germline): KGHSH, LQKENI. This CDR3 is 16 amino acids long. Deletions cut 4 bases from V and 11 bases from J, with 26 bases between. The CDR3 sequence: CASSRPSGGGGFDAFF. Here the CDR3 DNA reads TGTGCCAGCTCACGGCCTTCCGGCGGGGGGGGTTTTGACGCTTTCTTT.

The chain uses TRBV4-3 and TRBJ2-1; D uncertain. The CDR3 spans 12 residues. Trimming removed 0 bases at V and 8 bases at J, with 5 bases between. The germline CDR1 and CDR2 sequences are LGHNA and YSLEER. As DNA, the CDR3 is TGCGCCAGCAGCCAAGATTGGGATGAGCAGTTCTTC. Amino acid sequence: CASSQDWDEQFF.

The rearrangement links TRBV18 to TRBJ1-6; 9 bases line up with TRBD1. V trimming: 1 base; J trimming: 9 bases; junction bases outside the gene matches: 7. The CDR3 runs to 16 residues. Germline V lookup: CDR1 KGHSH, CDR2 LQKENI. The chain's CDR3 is CASSPQPGQGGSPLHF. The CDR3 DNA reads TGTGCCAGCTCACCACAACCGGGACAGGGAGGTTCACCCCTCCACTTT. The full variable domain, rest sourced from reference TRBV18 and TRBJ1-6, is NAGVMQNPRHLVRRRGQEARLRCSPMKGHSHVYWYRQLPEEGLKFMVYLQKENIIDESGMPKERFSAEFPKEGPSILRIQQVVRGDSAAYFCASSPQPGQGGSPLHFGNGTRLTVT.

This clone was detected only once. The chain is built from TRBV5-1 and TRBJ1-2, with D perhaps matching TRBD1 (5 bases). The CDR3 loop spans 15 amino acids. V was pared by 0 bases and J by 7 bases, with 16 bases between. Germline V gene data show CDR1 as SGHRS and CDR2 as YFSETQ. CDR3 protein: CASSLASPGRTGYTF. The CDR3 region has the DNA TGCGCCAGCAGCTTGGCCTCCCCAGGGAGGACTGGCTACACCTTC.

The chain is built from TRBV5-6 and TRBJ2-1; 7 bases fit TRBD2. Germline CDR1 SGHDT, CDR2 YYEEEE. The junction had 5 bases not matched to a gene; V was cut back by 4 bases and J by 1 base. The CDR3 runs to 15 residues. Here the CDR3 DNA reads TGTGCCAGCAGCAGACTAGCTTTTTCCTACAATGAGCAGTTCTTC. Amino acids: CASSRLAFSYNEQFF.

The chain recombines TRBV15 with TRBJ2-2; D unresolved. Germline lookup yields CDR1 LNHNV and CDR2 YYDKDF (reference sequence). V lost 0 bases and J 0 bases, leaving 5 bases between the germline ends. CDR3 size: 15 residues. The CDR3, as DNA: TGTGCCACCAGCAGAGATCCCGCGAACACCGGGGAGCTGTTTTTT. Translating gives CATSRDPANTGELFF. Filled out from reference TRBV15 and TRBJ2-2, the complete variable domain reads DAMVIQNPRYQVTQFGKPVTLSCSQTLNHNVMYWYQQKSSQAPKLLFHYYDKDFNNEADTPDNFQSRRPNTSFCFLDIRSPGLGDTAMYLCATSRDPANTGELFFGEGSRLTVL.

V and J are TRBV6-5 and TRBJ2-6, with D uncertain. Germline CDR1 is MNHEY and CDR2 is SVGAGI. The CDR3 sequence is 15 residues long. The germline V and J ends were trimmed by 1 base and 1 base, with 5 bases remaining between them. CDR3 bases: TGTGCCAGCAGTTACTTCAGGTCTGGGGCCAACGTCCTGACTTTC. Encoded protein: CASSYFRSGANVLTF.

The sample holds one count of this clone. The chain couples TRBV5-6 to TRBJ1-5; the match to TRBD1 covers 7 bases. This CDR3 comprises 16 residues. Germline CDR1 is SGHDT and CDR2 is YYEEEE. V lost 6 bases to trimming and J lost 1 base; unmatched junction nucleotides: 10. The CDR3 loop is CASTQQGILSNQPQHF. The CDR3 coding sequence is TGTGCCAGCACCCAACAGGGGATCTTGAGCAATCAGCCCCAGCATTTT.

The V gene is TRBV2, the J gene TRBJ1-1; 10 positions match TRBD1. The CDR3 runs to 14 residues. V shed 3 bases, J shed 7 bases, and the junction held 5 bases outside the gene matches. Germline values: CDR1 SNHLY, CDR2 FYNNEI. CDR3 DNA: TGTGCCAGCAGTGAGGGGACAGGGGTCGGTGAAGCTTTCTTT. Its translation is CASSEGTGVGEAFF.

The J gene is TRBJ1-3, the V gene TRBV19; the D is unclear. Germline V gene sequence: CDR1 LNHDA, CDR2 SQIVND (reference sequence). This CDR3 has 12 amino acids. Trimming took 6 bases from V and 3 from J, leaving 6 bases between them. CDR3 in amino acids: CASSPSGNTIYF. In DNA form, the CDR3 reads TGTGCCAGTAGCCCTAGTGGAAACACCATATATTTT.

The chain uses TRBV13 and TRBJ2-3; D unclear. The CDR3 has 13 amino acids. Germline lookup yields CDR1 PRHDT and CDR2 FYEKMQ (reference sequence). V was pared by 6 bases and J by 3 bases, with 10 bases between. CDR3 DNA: TGTGCCAGCAGTAGAAGGGCTACAGATACGCAGTATTTT. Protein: CASSRRATDTQYF.

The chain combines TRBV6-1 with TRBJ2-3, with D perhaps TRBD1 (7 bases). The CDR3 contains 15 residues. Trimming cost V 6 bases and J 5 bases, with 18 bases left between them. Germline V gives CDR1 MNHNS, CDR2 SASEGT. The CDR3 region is CASRTGRPRGDTQYF. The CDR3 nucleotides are TGTGCCAGCAGGACAGGGAGGCCCCGGGGAGATACGCAGTATTTT.

The CDR3 DNA reads TGTGCCAGCAGCCAAGCTGGGCTAGCGGGGGGAACAGATACGCAGTATTTT. Translated, it gives CASSQAGLAGGTDTQYF. The chain joins TRBV3-1 (or the pseudogene TRBV3-2) to TRBJ2-3, with TRBD2 matching over 11 bases. Germline CDR1 and CDR2: LGHDT and YNNKEL (reference sequence). This CDR3 is 17 amino acids long. V lost 1 base, J lost 3 bases, and 6 bases stayed unmatched.

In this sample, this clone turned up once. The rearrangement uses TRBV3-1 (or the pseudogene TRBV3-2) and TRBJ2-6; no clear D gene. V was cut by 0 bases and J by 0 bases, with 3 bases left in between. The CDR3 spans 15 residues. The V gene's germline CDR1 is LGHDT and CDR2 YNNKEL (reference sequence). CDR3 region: CASSQDNSGANVLTF. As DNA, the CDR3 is TGTGCCAGCAGCCAAGACAACTCTGGGGCCAACGTCCTGACTTTC.

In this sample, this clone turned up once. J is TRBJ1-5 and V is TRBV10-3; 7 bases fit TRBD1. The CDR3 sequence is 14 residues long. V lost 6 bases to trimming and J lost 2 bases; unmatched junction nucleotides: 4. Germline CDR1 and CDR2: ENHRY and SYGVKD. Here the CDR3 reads CAIRADRGNQPQHF. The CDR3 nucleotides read TGTGCCATCAGGGCTGACAGGGGCAATCAGCCCCAGCATTTT.

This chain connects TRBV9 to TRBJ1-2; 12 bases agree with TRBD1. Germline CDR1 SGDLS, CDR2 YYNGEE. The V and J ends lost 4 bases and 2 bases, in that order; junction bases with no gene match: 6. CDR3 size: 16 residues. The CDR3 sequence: CASSFPGTGGNYGYTF. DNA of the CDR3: TGTGCCAGCAGCTTCCCCGGGACAGGGGGCAACTATGGCTACACCTTC.

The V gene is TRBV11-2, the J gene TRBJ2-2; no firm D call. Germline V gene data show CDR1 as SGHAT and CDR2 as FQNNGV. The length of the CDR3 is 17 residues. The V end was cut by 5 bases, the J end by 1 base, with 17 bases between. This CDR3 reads CASSPPDAVLNTGELFF. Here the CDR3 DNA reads TGTGCCAGCAGCCCCCCTGACGCGGTTTTGAACACCGGGGAGCTGTTTTTT.

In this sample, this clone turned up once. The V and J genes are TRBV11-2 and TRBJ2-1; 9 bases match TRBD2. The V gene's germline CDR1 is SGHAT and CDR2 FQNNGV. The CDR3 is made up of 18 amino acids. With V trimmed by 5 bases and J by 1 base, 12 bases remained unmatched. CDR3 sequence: CASSVGLAGQGSYNEQFF. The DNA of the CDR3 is TGTGCCAGCAGCGTCGGTCTAGCGGGGCAGGGATCCTACAATGAGCAGTTCTTC.

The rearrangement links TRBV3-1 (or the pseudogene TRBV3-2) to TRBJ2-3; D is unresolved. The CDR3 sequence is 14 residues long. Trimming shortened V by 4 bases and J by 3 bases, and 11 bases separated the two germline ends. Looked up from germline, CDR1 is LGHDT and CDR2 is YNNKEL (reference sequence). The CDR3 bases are TGTGCCAGCAGCCTGATCCCCTCGACAGATACGCAGTATTTT. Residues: CASSLIPSTDTQYF.

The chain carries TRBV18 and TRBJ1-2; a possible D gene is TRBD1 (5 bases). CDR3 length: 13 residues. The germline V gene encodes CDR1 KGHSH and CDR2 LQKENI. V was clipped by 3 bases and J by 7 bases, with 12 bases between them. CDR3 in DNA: TGTGCCAGCTCACCGCCTCAGGGTGGTGGCTACACCTTC. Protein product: CASSPPQGGGYTF.

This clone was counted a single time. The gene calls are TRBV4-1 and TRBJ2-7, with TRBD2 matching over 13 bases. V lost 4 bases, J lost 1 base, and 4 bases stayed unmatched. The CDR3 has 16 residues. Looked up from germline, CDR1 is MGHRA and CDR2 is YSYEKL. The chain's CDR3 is CASSPLGLAGSYEQYF. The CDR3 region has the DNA TGCGCCAGCAGCCCCTTGGGACTAGCGGGGTCCTACGAGCAGTACTTC.

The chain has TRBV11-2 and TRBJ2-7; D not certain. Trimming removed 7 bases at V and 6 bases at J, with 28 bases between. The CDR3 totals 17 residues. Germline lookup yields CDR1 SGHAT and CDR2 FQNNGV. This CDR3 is CASNNVNSGLPGFEQYF. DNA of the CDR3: TGTGCCAGCAACAACGTAAATAGTGGGCTGCCAGGTTTCGAGCAGTACTTC.

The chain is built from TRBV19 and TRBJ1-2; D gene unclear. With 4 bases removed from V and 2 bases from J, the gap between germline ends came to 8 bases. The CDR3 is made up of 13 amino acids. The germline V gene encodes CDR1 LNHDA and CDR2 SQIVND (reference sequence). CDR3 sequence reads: CASSTGKNYGYTF. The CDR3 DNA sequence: TGTGCCAGTAGTACCGGGAAAAACTATGGCTACACCTTC.

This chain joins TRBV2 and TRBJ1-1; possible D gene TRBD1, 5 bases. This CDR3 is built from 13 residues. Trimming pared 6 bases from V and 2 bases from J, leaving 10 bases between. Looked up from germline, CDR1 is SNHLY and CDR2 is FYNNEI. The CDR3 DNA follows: TGTGCCAGCAGCACGGGGCTTAACACTGAAGCTTTCTTT. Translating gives CASSTGLNTEAFF.

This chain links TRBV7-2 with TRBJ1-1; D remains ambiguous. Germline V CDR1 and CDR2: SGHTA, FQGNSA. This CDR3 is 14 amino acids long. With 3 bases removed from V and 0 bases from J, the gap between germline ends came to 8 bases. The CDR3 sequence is CASSFELVNTEAFF. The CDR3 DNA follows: TGTGCCAGCAGCTTCGAGTTGGTGAACACTGAAGCTTTCTTT.

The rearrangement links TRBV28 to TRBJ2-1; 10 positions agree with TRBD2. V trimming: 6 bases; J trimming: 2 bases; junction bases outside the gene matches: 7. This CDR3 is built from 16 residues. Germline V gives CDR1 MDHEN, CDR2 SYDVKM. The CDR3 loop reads CASRLAGDLAYNEQFF. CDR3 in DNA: TGTGCCAGCAGGCTAGCGGGAGACCTGGCCTACAATGAGCAGTTCTTC.